The rows below give T cell receptor beta chains drawn from one sample of a study of CD8 T cells in ankylosing spondylitis. TCRdb independently ran MiXCR on the 5' RACE reads; one entry per CDR3 protein. Altogether 250,000 to 350,000 distinct CDR3 sequences are present, around 7.6% being singletons, with the ten largest covering 13% to 15%. Sequencing input: blood, either unsorted or a sorted T cell fraction (not recorded which). These receptors were obtained from a male donor with ankylosing spondylitis. The CDR3 runs from the conserved cysteine through the conserved F or W. D genes are given only for firm matches. Rows give clone size only sometimes, using once, few, many, or a class for an expanded clone.

v_gene: TRBV5-1; abundance: NA; d_gene: TRBD1; j_gene: TRBJ1-1; CDR3nt: TGCGCCAGCAGCTTGGGCCACCGGGACAGGGGTTTAATTGAAGCTTTCTTT; CDR3aa: CASSLGHRDRGLIEAFF
v_gene: TRBV5-4; abundance: few; d_gene: NA; j_gene: TRBJ1-1; CDR3nt: TGTGCCAGCAGCTTGGATCTTCTTGTGGGCACTGAAGCTTTCTTT; CDR3aa: CASSLDLLVGTEAFF
v_gene: TRBV6-5; abundance: NA; d_gene: NA; j_gene: TRBJ2-3; CDR3nt: TGTGCCAGCAGTTACCAGTCTACGGGGACAGATACGCAGTATTTT; CDR3aa: CASSYQSTGTDTQYF
v_gene: TRBV5-1; abundance: many; d_gene: TRBD2; j_gene: TRBJ2-3; CDR3nt: TGCGCCAGCAGCGTAAGACTAGCGGACTACGATACGCAGTATTTT; CDR3aa: CASSVRLADYDTQYF
v_gene: TRBV7-2; abundance: many; d_gene: NA; j_gene: TRBJ1-5; CDR3nt: TGTGCCAGCAGCCCTACTTGGAATCAGCCCCAGCATTTT; CDR3aa: CASSPTWNQPQHF
v_gene: TRBV11-2; abundance: NA; d_gene: NA; j_gene: TRBJ2-1; CDR3nt: TGTGCCAGCAGCGCCGCGGGAAATCGGAATGAGCAGTTCTTC; CDR3aa: CASSAAGNRNEQFF
v_gene: TRBV10-3; abundance: NA; d_gene: NA; j_gene: TRBJ2-7; CDR3nt: TGTGCCATCAGTGAGTCGCAAGCGGACCGTACCTACGAGCAGTACTTC; CDR3aa: CAISESQADRTYEQYF
v_gene: TRBV7-3; abundance: many; d_gene: NA; j_gene: TRBJ2-1; CDR3nt: TGTGCCAGCAGCCCGGAGTTGCGGAGCTCCTACAATGAGCAGTTCTTC; CDR3aa: CASSPELRSSYNEQFF
v_gene: TRBV20-1; abundance: few; d_gene: TRBD1; j_gene: TRBJ1-6; CDR3nt: TGCAGTGCTCCCGGACAGGGCGCTTCACCCCTCCACTTT; CDR3aa: CSAPGQGASPLHF
v_gene: TRBV28; abundance: NA; d_gene: NA; j_gene: TRBJ2-2; CDR3nt: TGTGCCAGCCGTTTTTCCCCACTAGGCACCGGGGAGCTGTTTTTT; CDR3aa: CASRFSPLGTGELFF
v_gene: TRBV5-5; abundance: NA; d_gene: NA; j_gene: TRBJ2-3; CDR3nt: TGTGCCAGCAGCTTGGCATACGGGGACAGCACAGATACGCAGTATTTT; CDR3aa: CASSLAYGDSTDTQYF
v_gene: TRBV6-1; abundance: few; d_gene: TRBD1; j_gene: TRBJ2-5; CDR3nt: TGTGCCAGCAGTGTCCGGGACAGGGTCTTTTCCTGGGAGACCCAGTACTTC; CDR3aa: CASSVRDRVFSWETQYF
v_gene: TRBV19; abundance: few; d_gene: TRBD1; j_gene: TRBJ2-1; CDR3nt: TGTGCCAGTCAGGACAGGGGCTCCTACAATGAGCAGTTCTTC; CDR3aa: CASQDRGSYNEQFF
v_gene: TRBV27; abundance: many; d_gene: NA; j_gene: TRBJ2-7; CDR3nt: TGTGCCAGCAGTCCCCGGTTGGGCCAGACCTACGAGCAGTACTTC; CDR3aa: CASSPRLGQTYEQYF
v_gene: TRBV6-5; abundance: NA; d_gene: NA; j_gene: TRBJ1-5; CDR3nt: TGTGCCAGCAGTTACTCGTCTGAATATCAGCCCCAGCATTTT; CDR3aa: CASSYSSEYQPQHF
v_gene: TRBV6-1; abundance: NA; d_gene: NA; j_gene: TRBJ2-1; CDR3nt: TGTGCCAGCGCGGGCCAAGTCGGCTACAATGAGCAGTTCTTC; CDR3aa: CASAGQVGYNEQFF
v_gene: TRBV20-1; abundance: NA; d_gene: TRBD2; j_gene: TRBJ2-5; CDR3nt: TGCAGTGCTAGACTCCCTAGCGGGAAGAATGGAGAGACCCAGTACTTC; CDR3aa: CSARLPSGKNGETQYF